This T cell receptor (beta chain) is from a study of tumor-infiltrating lymphocytes in primary liver carcinoma. Study-wide findings and caveats: Tumors carried a top-250-clone fraction significantly exceeding that of blood (p = 0.039).

As regards this clonotype: The antigen remains undetermined.

J lost 2 bases, V lost 9 bases, and 16 bases had no gene match. Germline CDR1 reads SGHRS; CDR2 reads YFSETQ. The CDR3 is 16 residues long. Using a constant-region primer together with ProtoScript II reverse transcriptase, TCR beta cDNA was made from 500 ng of total RNA. Slightly modified ARM-PCR served as the procedure for the TCR beta libraries. These libraries came from three rounds of nested multiplex PCR. Amplification in the first two PCR rounds was performed using TRBV1-TRBV30 forward primers and a C-beta reverse primer for approximately 10 cycles each. Using its own MiXCR run on the multiplex PCR reads, TCRdb lists one record per CDR3 protein. The data show roughly 80,000 distinct CDR3 sequences, 71% seen once. Co-extraction of both nucleic acids (RNA and DNA) used about 20-33 mg of unsorted bulk tissue.

This chain joins TRBV5-1 and TRBJ2-7; the match to TRBD2 covers 8 bases. The sequence derives from a woman aged 55-69 years with primary liver carcinoma and hepatitis B virus infection. Sequencing input: liver tumor tissue from sampling region 4. Described subset: tumor region T4, right-lateral pole. This CDR3 reads CAISGPFSGIAYEQYF. Here the CDR3 DNA reads TGCGCCATCAGTGGACCATTTAGCGGGATTGCCTACGAGCAGTACTTC.